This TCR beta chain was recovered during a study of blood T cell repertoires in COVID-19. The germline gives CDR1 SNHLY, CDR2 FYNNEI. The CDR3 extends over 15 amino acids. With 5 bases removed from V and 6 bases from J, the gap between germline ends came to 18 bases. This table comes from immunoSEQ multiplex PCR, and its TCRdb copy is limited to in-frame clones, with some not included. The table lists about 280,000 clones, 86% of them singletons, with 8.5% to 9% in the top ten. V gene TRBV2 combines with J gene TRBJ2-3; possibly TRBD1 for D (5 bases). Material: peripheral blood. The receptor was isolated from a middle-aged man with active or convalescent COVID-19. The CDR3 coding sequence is TGTGCCAGCAGTAGACAACACGCCAAGGGGGATACGCAGTATTTT. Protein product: CASSRQHAKGDTQYF.